Listed below are T cell receptor beta chains from one sample, sequenced in a study of shared clonotypes between healthy human individuals. Data came from immunoSEQ multiplex PCR; TCRdb stores just in-frame clones and leaves some out. The sample lists about 1,900,000 clones, about 95% occurring once. The specimen was naive CD8+ T cells sorted from blood. The receptors stem from a man in his late teens or twenties in good health. CDR3s include the opening cysteine and the closing phenylalanine or tryptophan.

v_gene: TRBV28; CDR3aa: CASSLGGVNTGELFF
v_gene: TRBV29-1; CDR3aa: CVGGDYNEQFF
v_gene: TRBV4-3; CDR3aa: CASSQLTGQGAAMSGNTIYF
v_gene: TRBV2; CDR3aa: CARRQDVTDTQYF
v_gene: TRBV7-9; CDR3aa: CASSFPALRPNTGELFF
v_gene: TRBV7-9; CDR3aa: CASRDKSTDTQYF
v_gene: TRBV4-1; CDR3aa: CASSPGVLSYEQYF
v_gene: TRBV5-1; CDR3aa: CASSLVAAYEQYF
v_gene: TRBV7-6; CDR3aa: CASSPRGLAWADTQYF
v_gene: TRBV5-6; CDR3aa: CASSLGTSGNTGELFF